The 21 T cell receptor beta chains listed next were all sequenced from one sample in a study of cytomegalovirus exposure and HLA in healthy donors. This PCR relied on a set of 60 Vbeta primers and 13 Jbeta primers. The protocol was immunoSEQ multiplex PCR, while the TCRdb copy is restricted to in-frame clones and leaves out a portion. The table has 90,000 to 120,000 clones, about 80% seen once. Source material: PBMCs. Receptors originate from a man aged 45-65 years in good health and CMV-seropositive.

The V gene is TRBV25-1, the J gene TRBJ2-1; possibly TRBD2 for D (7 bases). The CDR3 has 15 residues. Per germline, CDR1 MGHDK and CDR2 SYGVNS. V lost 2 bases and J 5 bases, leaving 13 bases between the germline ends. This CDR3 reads CASSEDWGGHNEQFF. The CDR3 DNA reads TGTGCCAGCAGTGAAGACTGGGGGGGCCACAATGAGCAGTTCTTC.

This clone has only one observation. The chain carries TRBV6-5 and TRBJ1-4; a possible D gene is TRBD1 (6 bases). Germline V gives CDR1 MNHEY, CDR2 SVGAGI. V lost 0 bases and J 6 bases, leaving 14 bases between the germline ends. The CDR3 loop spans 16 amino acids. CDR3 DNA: TGTGCCAGCAGTTACTCGGTCGGGGCAGGGGATGAAAAACTGTTTTTT. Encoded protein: CASSYSVGAGDEKLFF.

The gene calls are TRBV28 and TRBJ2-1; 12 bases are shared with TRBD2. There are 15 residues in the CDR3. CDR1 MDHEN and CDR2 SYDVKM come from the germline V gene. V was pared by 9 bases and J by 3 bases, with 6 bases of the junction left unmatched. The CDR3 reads CASTTSGSIYNEQFF. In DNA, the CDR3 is TGTGCCAGTACGACTAGCGGGAGCATCTACAATGAGCAGTTCTTC.

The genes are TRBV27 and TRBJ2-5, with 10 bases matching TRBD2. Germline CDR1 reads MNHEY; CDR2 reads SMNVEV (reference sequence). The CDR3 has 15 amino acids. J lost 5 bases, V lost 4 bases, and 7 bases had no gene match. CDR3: CASSSRAGGRETQYF. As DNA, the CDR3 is TGTGCCAGCAGTTCCAGAGCGGGGGGGCGGGAGACCCAGTACTTC.

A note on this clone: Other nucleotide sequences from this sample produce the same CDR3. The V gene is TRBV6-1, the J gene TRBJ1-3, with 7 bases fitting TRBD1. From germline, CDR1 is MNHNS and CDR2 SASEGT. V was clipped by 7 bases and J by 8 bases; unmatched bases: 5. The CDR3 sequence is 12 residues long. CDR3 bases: TGTGCCAGCACGACAGGGTTAGACACCATATATTTT. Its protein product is CASTTGLDTIYF.

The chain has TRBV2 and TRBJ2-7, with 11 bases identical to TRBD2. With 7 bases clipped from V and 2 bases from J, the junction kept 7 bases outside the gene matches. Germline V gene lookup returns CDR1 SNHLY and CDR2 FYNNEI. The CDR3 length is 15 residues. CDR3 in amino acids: CASITGTSGTYEQYF. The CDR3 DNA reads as TGTGCCAGCATTACAGGGACTAGCGGCACCTACGAGCAGTACTTC.

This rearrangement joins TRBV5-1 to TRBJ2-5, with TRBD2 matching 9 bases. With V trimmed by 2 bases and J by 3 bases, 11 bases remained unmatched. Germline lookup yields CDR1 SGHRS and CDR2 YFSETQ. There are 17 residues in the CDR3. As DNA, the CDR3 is TGCGCCAGCAGCTTTGGTCCGCGGGGGGGCCTGGAAGAGACCCAGTACTTC. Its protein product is CASSFGPRGGLEETQYF.

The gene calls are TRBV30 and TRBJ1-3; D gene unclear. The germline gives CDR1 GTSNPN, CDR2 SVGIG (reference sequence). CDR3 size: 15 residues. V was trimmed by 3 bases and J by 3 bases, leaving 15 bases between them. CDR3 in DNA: TGTGCCTGGAGATTCGGGGTGGGATATGGAAACACCATATATTTT. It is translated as CAWRFGVGYGNTIYF.

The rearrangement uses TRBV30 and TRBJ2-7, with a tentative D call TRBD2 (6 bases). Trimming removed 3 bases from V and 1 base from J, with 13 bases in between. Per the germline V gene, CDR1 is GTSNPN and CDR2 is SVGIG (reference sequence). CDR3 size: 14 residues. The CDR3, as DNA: TGTGCCTGGAGAGTGACTAGTTGGTCCTACGAGCAGTACTTC. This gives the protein CAWRVTSWSYEQYF.

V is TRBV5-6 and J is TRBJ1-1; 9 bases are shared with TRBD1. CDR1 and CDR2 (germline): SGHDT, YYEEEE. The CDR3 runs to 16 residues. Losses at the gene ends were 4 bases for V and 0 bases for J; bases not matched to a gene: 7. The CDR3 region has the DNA TGTGCCAGCAGCCCCGACGGGGACAGGGTGAACACTGAAGCTTTCTTT. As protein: CASSPDGDRVNTEAFF.

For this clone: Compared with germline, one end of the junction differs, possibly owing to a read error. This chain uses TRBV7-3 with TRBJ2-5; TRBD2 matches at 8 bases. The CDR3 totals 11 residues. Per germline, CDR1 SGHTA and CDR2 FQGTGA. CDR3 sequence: CARLAQETQHF. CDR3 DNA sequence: TGTGCCCGACTAGCGCAAGAGACCCAGCACTTC. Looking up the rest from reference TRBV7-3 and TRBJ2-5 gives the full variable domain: GAGVSQTPSNKVTEKGKYVELRCDPISGHTALYWYRQSLGQGPEFLIYFQGTGAADDSGLPNDRFFAVRPEGSVSTLKIQRTERGDSAVYLCARLAQETQHFGPGTRLLVL.

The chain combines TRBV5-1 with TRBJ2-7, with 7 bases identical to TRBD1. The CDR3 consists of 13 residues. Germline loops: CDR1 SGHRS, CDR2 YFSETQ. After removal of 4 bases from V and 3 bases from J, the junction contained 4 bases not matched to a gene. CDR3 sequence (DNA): TGCGCCAGCAGCCTGACAGGGCTCTACGAGCAGTACTTC. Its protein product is CASSLTGLYEQYF.

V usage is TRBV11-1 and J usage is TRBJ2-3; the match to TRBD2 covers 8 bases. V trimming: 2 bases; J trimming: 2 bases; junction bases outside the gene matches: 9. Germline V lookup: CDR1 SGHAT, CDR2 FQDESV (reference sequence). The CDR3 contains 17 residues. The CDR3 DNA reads TGTGCCAGCAGCTTAAGGACGGGACTAGGGAACACAGATACGCAGTATTTT. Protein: CASSLRTGLGNTDTQYF.

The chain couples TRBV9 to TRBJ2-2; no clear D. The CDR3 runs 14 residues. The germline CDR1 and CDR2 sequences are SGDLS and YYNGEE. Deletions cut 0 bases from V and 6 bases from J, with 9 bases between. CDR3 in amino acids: CASSVGAAAGELFF. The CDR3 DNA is TGTGCCAGCAGCGTAGGAGCTGCGGCCGGGGAGCTGTTTTTT.

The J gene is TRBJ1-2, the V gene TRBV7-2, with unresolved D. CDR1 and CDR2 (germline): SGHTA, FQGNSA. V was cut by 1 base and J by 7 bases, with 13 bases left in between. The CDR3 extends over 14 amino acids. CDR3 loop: CASSLGFGRGGYTF. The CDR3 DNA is TGTGCCAGCAGCTTAGGATTTGGGCGGGGTGGCTACACCTTC.

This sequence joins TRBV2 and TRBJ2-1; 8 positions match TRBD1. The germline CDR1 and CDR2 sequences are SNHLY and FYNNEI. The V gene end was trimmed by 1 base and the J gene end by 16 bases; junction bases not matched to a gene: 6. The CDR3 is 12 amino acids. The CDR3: CASSEEADRAFF. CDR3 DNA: TGTGCCAGCAGTGAAGAAGCGGACAGGGCCTTCTTC.

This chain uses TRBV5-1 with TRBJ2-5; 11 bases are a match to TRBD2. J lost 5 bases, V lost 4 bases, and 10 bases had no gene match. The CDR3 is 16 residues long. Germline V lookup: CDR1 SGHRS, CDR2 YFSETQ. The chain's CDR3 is CASSPRLAGHGETQYF. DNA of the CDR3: TGCGCCAGCAGCCCCAGACTAGCGGGACACGGGGAGACCCAGTACTTC.

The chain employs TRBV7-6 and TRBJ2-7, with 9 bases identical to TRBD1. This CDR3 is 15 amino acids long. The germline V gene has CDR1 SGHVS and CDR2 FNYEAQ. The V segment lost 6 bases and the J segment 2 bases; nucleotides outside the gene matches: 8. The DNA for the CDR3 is TGTGCCAGCAGTCCCCACAGGGGGCCCCCCTACGAGCAGTACTTC. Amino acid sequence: CASSPHRGPPYEQYF. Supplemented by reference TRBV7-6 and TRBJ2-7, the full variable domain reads GAGVSQSPRYKVTKRGQDVALRCDPISGHVSLYWYRQALGQGPEFLTYFNYEAQQDKSGLPNDRFSAERPEGSISTLTIQRTEQRDSAMYRCASSPHRGPPYEQYFGPGTRLTVT.

The CDR3 nucleotides are TGTGCCAGCAGCCGGGACAGAATCCAAGAGACCCAGTACTTC. Its translation is CASSRDRIQETQYF. The rearrangement links TRBV14 to TRBJ2-5; 7 positions match TRBD1. The CDR3 runs 14 residues. V was pared by 4 bases and J by 1 base, with 3 bases of the junction left unmatched. Germline CDR1 and CDR2: SGHDN and FVKESK.

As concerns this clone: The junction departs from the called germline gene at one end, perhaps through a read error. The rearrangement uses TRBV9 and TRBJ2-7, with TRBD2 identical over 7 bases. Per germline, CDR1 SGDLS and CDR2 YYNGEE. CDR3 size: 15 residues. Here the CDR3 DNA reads TGCGCCAGCAGCGTAGGCGGCGGGGGAGGGTACGAGCAGTACTTC. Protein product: CASSVGGGGGYEQYF.

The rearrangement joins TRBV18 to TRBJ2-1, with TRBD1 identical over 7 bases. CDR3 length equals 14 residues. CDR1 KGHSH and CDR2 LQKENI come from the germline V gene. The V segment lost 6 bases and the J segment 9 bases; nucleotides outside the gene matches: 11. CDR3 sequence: CASSQDRAAGEQFF. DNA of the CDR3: TGTGCCAGCTCTCAAGACAGGGCGGCGGGTGAGCAGTTCTTC. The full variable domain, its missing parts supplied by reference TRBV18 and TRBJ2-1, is NAGVMQNPRHLVRRRGQEARLRCSPMKGHSHVYWYRQLPEEGLKFMVYLQKENIIDESGMPKERFSAEFPKEGPSILRIQQVVRGDSAAYFCASSQDRAAGEQFFGPGTRLTVL.